One sample yielded the 16 T cell receptor beta chains listed below, sequenced in a study of T cell changes during pregnancy in multiple sclerosis. The protocol was immunoSEQ multiplex PCR, while the TCRdb copy is restricted to in-frame clones and leaves out a portion. The data show roughly 79,000 clones, over 85% seen once. Here the sequenced sample was peripheral blood, taken in the second trimester of pregnancy. The source is a female donor in good health, enrolled as a control in a pregnancy study.

The chain couples TRBV19 to TRBJ1-6; possibly TRBD1 for D (6 bases). CDR3 length equals 16 residues. Germline loops: CDR1 LNHDA, CDR2 SQIVND (reference sequence). V was trimmed by 5 bases and J by 3 bases, leaving 14 bases between them. The CDR3 DNA reads TGTGCCAGTAGTTCCCGGGACACTTACTATAATTCACCCCTCCACTTT. This encodes CASSSRDTYYNSPLHF.

This chain uses TRBV5-1 with TRBJ2-6; D is unclear. Trimming stripped 4 bases from V and 2 bases from J, with 7 bases between. Germline CDR1 reads SGHRS; CDR2 reads YFSETQ. The CDR3 runs to 14 residues. CDR3 in amino acids: CASSPSAGANVLTF. The CDR3 DNA reads as TGCGCCAGCAGCCCCTCTGCTGGGGCCAACGTCCTGACTTTC.

The chain has TRBV19 and TRBJ2-3; 7 bases are a match to TRBD2. There are 13 residues in the CDR3. V dropped 5 bases and J dropped 7; count of bases not matched to a gene: 6. The V gene's germline CDR1 is LNHDA and CDR2 SQIVND (reference sequence). CDR3 protein: CASSPQGGNTQYF. The CDR3 DNA follows: TGTGCCAGTAGTCCCCAGGGAGGGAATACGCAGTATTTT.

The chain is built from TRBV5-4 and TRBJ1-1, with D perhaps matching TRBD1 (5 bases). The length of the CDR3 is 13 residues. Germline CDR1 SGHNT, CDR2 YYREEE (reference sequence). V was trimmed by 0 bases and J by 6 bases, leaving 9 bases between them. The chain's CDR3 is CASSLVQGSEAFF. CDR3 bases: TGTGCCAGCAGCTTGGTGCAGGGCTCTGAAGCTTTCTTT.

This chain joins TRBV11-3 and TRBJ2-1; the match to TRBD2 covers 7 bases. Germline loops: CDR1 SGHNT, CDR2 YENEEA. The junction had 10 bases not matched to a gene; V was cut back by 5 bases and J by 6 bases. The CDR3 loop spans 15 amino acids. CDR3: CASSPGIPGGNEQFF. As DNA, the CDR3 is TGTGCCAGCAGCCCCGGGATCCCGGGGGGCAATGAGCAGTTCTTC.

The V and J genes are TRBV30 and TRBJ1-2; D not certain. CDR3 length: 13 residues. V lost 0 bases and J lost 10, with 15 bases in between. CDR1 is GTSNPN and CDR2 is SVGIG in the germline V gene (reference sequence). Written as DNA, the CDR3 is TGTGCCTGGAGTGTAAATCTTGGCAACGACTACACCTTC. Translation gives CAWSVNLGNDYTF. The full variable domain, completed using reference TRBV30 and TRBJ1-2, is SQTIHQWPATLVQPVGSPLSLECTVEGTSNPNLYWYRQAAGRGLQLLFYSVGIGQISSEVPQNLSASRPQDRQFILSSKKLLLSDSGFYLCAWSVNLGNDYTFGSGTRLTVV.

This chain uses TRBV7-2 with TRBJ2-1, with TRBD2 identical over 8 bases. Germline assignment: CDR1 SGHTA and CDR2 FQGNSA. The CDR3 contains 15 residues. The J segment lost 4 bases and the V segment lost 5 bases, leaving 7 bases of the junction unmatched. This chain's CDR3 is CASSAPAGAYNEQFF. The CDR3 DNA is TGTGCCAGCAGCGCCCCAGCGGGGGCTTACAATGAGCAGTTCTTC.

The V gene is TRBV27, the J gene TRBJ1-5; 7 bases align to TRBD1. The CDR3 has 15 amino acids. The germline V gene encodes CDR1 MNHEY and CDR2 SMNVEV (reference sequence). V lost 2 bases and J lost 7; bases outside the gene matches: 8. In DNA, the CDR3 is TGTGCCAGCAGTTTAGTACAGGGGATGGGACAGCCCCAGCATTTT. The encoded protein is CASSLVQGMGQPQHF.

The CDR3 nucleotides are TGTGCCAGCAGTTACTCCTACAGGAGGGTGGTGCAGCCCCAGCATTTT. Translated, it gives CASSYSYRRVVQPQHF. The chain joins TRBV6-5 to TRBJ1-5, with D possibly TRBD1 on 5 matching bases. CDR3 length: 16 residues. Germline V gene data show CDR1 as MNHEY and CDR2 as SVGAGI. The V end was cut by 0 bases, the J end by 7 bases, with 16 bases between.

The V gene is TRBV5-1, the J gene TRBJ2-7, with 8 bases fitting TRBD2. After removal of 4 bases from V and 7 bases from J, the junction contained 16 bases not matched to a gene. Looked up from germline, CDR1 is SGHRS and CDR2 is YFSETQ. This CDR3 region has 16 residues. CDR3 region: CASSPTVSGGSLEQYF. In nucleotides, the CDR3 is TGCGCCAGCAGCCCCACCGTGAGCGGGGGATCATTGGAGCAGTACTTC. Full variable domain (outside the CDR3, taken from reference TRBV5-1 and TRBJ2-7): KAGVTQTPRYLIKTRGQQVTLSCSPISGHRSVSWYQQTPGQGLQFLFEYFSETQRNKGNFPGRFSGRQFSNSRSEMNVSTLELGDSALYLCASSPTVSGGSLEQYFGPGTRLTVT.

V is TRBV4-1 and J is TRBJ1-1; 10 bases map to TRBD1. The V segment lost 2 bases and the J segment 7 bases; nucleotides outside the gene matches: 7. The CDR3 consists of 15 residues. Germline V CDR1 and CDR2: MGHRA, YSYEKL. CDR3 nucleotides: TGCGCCAGCAGCCAATCCGACAGGGGGCGGGTTGAAGCTTTCTTT. Translating gives CASSQSDRGRVEAFF.

This sequence joins TRBV14 and TRBJ2-2, with D possibly matching TRBD2 (7 bases). There are 15 residues in the CDR3. The V end lost 4 bases, the J end lost 6 bases, and 15 bases lay between the germline ends. Germline V gene data show CDR1 as SGHDN and CDR2 as FVKESK. In nucleotides, the CDR3 is TGTGCCAGCAGCCCCCTTGGGGGGGGCTCCGGGGAGCTGTTTTTT. It yields the protein CASSPLGGGSGELFF.

Written as DNA, the CDR3 is TGTGCCAGCTCACCACGGCACCAAGAGACCCAGTACTTC. This sequence encodes CASSPRHQETQYF. The rearrangement joins TRBV18 to TRBJ2-5; D is unresolved. V shed 1 base and J shed 0 bases, with 3 bases lying between them. The CDR3 sequence is 13 residues long. Germline V gene sequence: CDR1 KGHSH, CDR2 LQKENI.

This chain uses TRBV6-5 with TRBJ1-6; D is undetermined. The CDR3 is 12 residues long. CDR1 MNHEY and CDR2 SVGAGI come from the germline V gene. Deletions cut 6 bases from V and 10 bases from J, with 10 bases between. CDR3 sequence (DNA): TGTGCCAGCAGCTACGGAGCCTCACCCCTCCACTTT. This sequence encodes CASSYGASPLHF.

DNA of the CDR3: TGTGCCAGTAGTATCGGAGTTACTGAAGCTTTCTTT. It specifies CASSIGVTEAFF. This chain links TRBV19 with TRBJ1-1, with unresolved D. Germline CDR1 is LNHDA and CDR2 is SQIVND (reference sequence). Trimming removed 3 bases at V and 5 bases at J, with 7 bases between. The CDR3 runs to 12 residues.

This clone was detected once. J is TRBJ2-1 and V is TRBV7-9, with D unclear. CDR3 length: 16 residues. Germline CDR1 is SEHNR and CDR2 is FQNEAQ (reference sequence). V was shortened by 5 bases and J by 0 bases, with 14 bases between the two germline ends. The CDR3 region has the DNA TGTGCCAGCAGCCTCGTTGACTTAAGCTCCTACAATGAGCAGTTCTTC. Protein product: CASSLVDLSSYNEQFF.